Following are 31 T cell receptor beta chains from one sample sequenced in a study of T cells after yellow fever vaccination. One entry per CDR3 protein results from TCRdb running MiXCR on the 5' RACE reads. The sample has about 210,000 distinct CDR3 sequences, roughly 6.8% seen once; the top ten hold around 1%. The starting material was CD4+ T cells sorted from PBMCs, obtained on the day of the yellow fever booster vaccination. The origin of the receptors is a man aged 25-45 years who received the YFV17D yellow fever vaccine.

This clonotype was recorded at least ten times. The chain recombines TRBV6-1 with TRBJ2-2; 7 nucleotides line up with TRBD1. Germline CDR1 and CDR2: MNHNS and SASEGT. Germline trimming cut 6 bases from V and 3 bases from J; bases unmatched to any gene: 7. The CDR3 contains 15 residues. The CDR3 here is CASSFGQVYTGELFF. The CDR3 DNA reads as TGTGCCAGCAGCTTCGGACAGGTCTACACCGGGGAGCTGTTTTTT.

The chain carries TRBV12-3 or TRBV12-4 and TRBJ1-5; no reliable D call. The CDR3 extends over 13 amino acids. The germline V and J ends were trimmed by 2 bases and 7 bases, with 9 bases remaining between them. CDR3 sequence reads: CASSLTDLQPQHF. As DNA, the CDR3 is TGTGCCAGCAGTTTAACGGACCTCCAGCCCCAGCATTTT.

This clonotype occurred a few times. The J gene is TRBJ2-7, the V gene TRBV5-5, with 14 bases identical to TRBD2. The CDR3 extends over 14 amino acids. Losses at the gene ends were 8 bases for V and 3 bases for J; bases not matched to a gene: 4. Germline lookup yields CDR1 SGHKS and CDR2 YYEKEE (reference sequence). CDR3 in DNA: TGTGCCAGTGGGACTAGCGGGAGTATCTACGAGCAGTACTTC. Translating gives CASGTSGSIYEQYF.

This clonotype came up many times. The rearrangement joins TRBV5-1 to TRBJ2-1; the match to TRBD2 covers 10 bases. V shed 2 bases, J shed 3 bases, and the junction held 2 bases outside the gene matches. The CDR3 is 15 amino acids. Looked up from germline, CDR1 is SGHRS and CDR2 is YFSETQ. CDR3 in amino acids: CASSFRTSGYNEQFF. In DNA form, the CDR3 reads TGCGCCAGCAGCTTTAGGACTAGCGGCTACAATGAGCAGTTCTTC.

This clonotype was picked up many times. The rearrangement joins TRBV3-1 to TRBJ1-2; D remains unclear. Germline V gene sequence: CDR1 LGHDT, CDR2 YNNKEL (reference sequence). The CDR3 loop spans 16 amino acids. The V gene lost 0 bases and the J gene lost 0 bases, with 11 bases spanning the gap. The CDR3 sequence is CASSQDNTPANYGYTF. The CDR3 DNA follows: TGTGCCAGCAGCCAAGACAACACACCAGCTAACTATGGCTACACCTTC.

This clonotype showed up many times. The rearrangement joins TRBV7-9 to TRBJ1-4, with TRBD1 as a possible D gene (5 bases). The V gene's germline CDR1 is SEHNR and CDR2 FQNEAQ (reference sequence). This CDR3 region has 15 residues. V was shortened by 10 bases and J by 0 bases, with 15 bases between the two germline ends. The CDR3 nucleotides read TGTGCCACCGGTGACAGCTCTTCAACTAATGAAAAACTGTTTTTT. Protein product: CATGDSSSTNEKLFF.

The chain uses TRBV14 and TRBJ1-2; 7 nucleotides match TRBD1. Germline-derived CDR1 and CDR2 are SGHDN and FVKESK. This CDR3 spans 15 amino acids. Trimming at V came to 4 bases and at J to 4 bases, leaving 9 bases not matched to a gene. The DNA for the CDR3 is TGTGCCAGCAGCCCCTATCAGGGGGTAGGCTATGGCTACACCTTC. Translating it yields CASSPYQGVGYGYTF.

This clonotype appeared a few times. The rearrangement links TRBV5-6 to TRBJ2-7, with D tentatively TRBD2 (5 bases). There are 14 residues in the CDR3. V was clipped by 2 bases and J by 6 bases, with 15 bases between them. CDR1 and CDR2 (germline): SGHDT, YYEEEE. Here the CDR3 reads CASSLAVGLSEQYF. The DNA for the CDR3 is TGTGCCAGCAGCTTAGCCGTAGGACTCTCCGAGCAGTACTTC.

Notes on this clonotype: Just one base apart from a much larger clone, this may be a read error. The DNA of the CDR3 is TGTGTCAGCAGTCCACTAGCGGGCAATTCGTTTTCCTACGAGCAGTACTTC. Protein product: CVSSPLAGNSFSYEQYF. V usage is TRBV6-2 or TRBV6-3 and J usage is TRBJ2-7; TRBD2 aligns across 9 bases. The CDR3 is 17 residues long. CDR1 and CDR2 (germline): MNHEY, SVGEGT.

The gene calls are TRBV28 and TRBJ2-7; 8 bases are shared with TRBD1. The CDR3 contains 15 residues. Per the germline V gene, CDR1 is MDHEN and CDR2 is SYDVKM. The J segment lost 4 bases and the V segment lost 4 bases, leaving 9 bases of the junction unmatched. CDR3 loop: CASSWTGQRVYEQYF. For the CDR3, the DNA is TGTGCCAGCAGTTGGACAGGGCAGAGAGTTTACGAGCAGTACTTC.

This clonotype was recorded a few times. The chain employs TRBV30 and TRBJ1-1; weak D call: TRBD1 (6 bases). The length of the CDR3 is 14 residues. Deletions cut 0 bases from V and 4 bases from J, with 12 bases between. The germline V gene encodes CDR1 GTSNPN and CDR2 SVGIG (reference sequence). CDR3 in amino acids: CAWSVRGGPTEAFF. Written as DNA, the CDR3 is TGTGCCTGGAGTGTAAGGGGGGGGCCCACTGAAGCTTTCTTT.

This clonotype was recorded a few times. The chain combines TRBV20-1 with TRBJ2-5, with D perhaps given as TRBD1 or TRBD2 (6 bases each). The CDR3 covers 14 residues. Germline CDR1 DFQATT, CDR2 SNEGSKA (reference sequence). Trimming cost V 6 bases and J 4 bases, with 18 bases left between them. The CDR3 bases are TGCAGTGCCGTGGGGGGCCACGGGTTAGAGACCCAGTACTTC. Protein sequence: CSAVGGHGLETQYF.

Ten or more counts support this clonotype. The rearrangement links TRBV2 to TRBJ1-1; D not resolved. In germline, CDR1 is SNHLY, CDR2 FYNNEI. CDR3 length: 14 residues. V lost 5 bases, J lost 1 base, and 11 bases lay in between. The CDR3, as DNA: TGTGCCAGCAGTCCCGACCCCGGGAACACTGAAGCTTTCTTT. Protein: CASSPDPGNTEAFF.

This clonotype was seen at least ten times. The V call is TRBV20-1, the J call TRBJ2-3; TRBD1 or TRBD2 may be the D gene (5 bases each). V was cut by 1 base and J by 5 bases, with 13 bases left in between. CDR3 length: 14 amino acids. The germline CDR1 and CDR2 sequences are DFQATT and SNEGSKA (reference sequence). The CDR3 nucleotides read TGCAGTGCTAGAGGGCAAGGGGACGGAGATACGCAGTATTTT. Its protein is CSARGQGDGDTQYF.

V gene TRBV24-1 combines with J gene TRBJ2-1; TRBD2 matches at 7 bases. V trimming: 6 bases; J trimming: 2 bases; junction bases outside the gene matches: 6. Germline CDR1 reads KGHDR; CDR2 reads SFDVKD. There are 15 residues in the CDR3. This chain's CDR3 is CATSQAGVPYNEQFF. Written as DNA, the CDR3 is TGTGCCACCAGTCAGGCGGGGGTCCCCTACAATGAGCAGTTCTTC.

This rearrangement joins TRBV28 to TRBJ1-1, with a possible D match to TRBD1 (5 bases). Trimming took 3 bases from V and 0 from J, leaving 11 bases between them. CDR3 size: 15 residues. The germline gives CDR1 MDHEN, CDR2 SYDVKM. CDR3 residues: CASSLGGALNTEAFF. The CDR3, as DNA: TGTGCCAGCAGTTTGGGCGGGGCGTTGAACACTGAAGCTTTCTTT.

This clonotype was counted a single time. The chain recombines TRBV12-3 or TRBV12-4 with TRBJ2-1; 7 nucleotides agree with TRBD2. This CDR3 contains 14 residues. J was trimmed by 6 bases and V by 1 base; bases with no gene match: 3. The CDR3 DNA reads as TGTGCCAGCAGTTTAGGGGGGGGGTTCAATGAGCAGTTCTTC. Translated, it gives CASSLGGGFNEQFF.

This clonotype has a single count. The CDR3 spells CAFSSGAVGGSYNEQFF. The CDR3 coding sequence is TGTGCCTTCTCCTCCGGGGCAGTGGGGGGCTCCTACAATGAGCAGTTCTTC. The V and J genes are TRBV11-3 and TRBJ2-1; D is possibly TRBD2 (6 bases). Trimming took 11 bases from V and 0 from J, leaving 23 bases between them. The CDR3 totals 17 residues. CDR1 and CDR2 (germline): SGHNT, YENEEA. Complete variable domain (other parts from reference TRBV11-3 and TRBJ2-1): EAGVVQSPRYKIIEKKQPVAFWCNPISGHNTLYWYLQNLGQGPELLIRYENEEAVDDSQLPKDRFSAERLKGVDSTLKIQPAELGDSAVYLCAFSSGAVGGSYNEQFFGPGTRLTVL.

This clonotype has more than one count but fewer than ten. V and J are TRBV20-1 and TRBJ1-5, with 7 bases fitting TRBD1. The germline V gene has CDR1 DFQATT and CDR2 SNEGSKA (reference sequence). Trimming took 8 bases from V and 4 from J; bases not matched to a gene: 8. This CDR3 is 13 amino acids long. The CDR3 DNA sequence: TGCAGTCCTCGCCAGGGGGTGAATCAGCCCCAGCATTTT. This gives the protein CSPRQGVNQPQHF.

The chain recombines TRBV9 with TRBJ2-3, with 11 positions matching TRBD2. The V and J ends lost 4 bases and 6 bases, in that order; junction bases with no gene match: 10. The V gene's germline CDR1 is SGDLS and CDR2 YYNGEE. The CDR3 is 16 residues long. The CDR3 DNA follows: TGTGCCAGCAGCACCAGACTAGCGGGGCCCCCGGATACGCAGTATTTT. Translation gives CASSTRLAGPPDTQYF.

The table lists this clonotype with a few counts. The V and J genes are TRBV2 and TRBJ1-5, with a possible D match to TRBD1 (5 bases). CDR3 length: 14 amino acids. Germline values: CDR1 SNHLY, CDR2 FYNNEI. With 4 bases removed from V and 4 bases from J, the gap between germline ends came to 11 bases. CDR3 sequence reads: CASSVRGGNQPQHF. In DNA form, the CDR3 reads TGTGCCAGCAGTGTACGGGGCGGTAATCAGCCCCAGCATTTT.

This clonotype has a count of ten or more. The chain combines TRBV5-1 with TRBJ2-5, with 8 bases matching TRBD1. This CDR3 is 14 amino acids long. V shed 4 bases and J 2 bases; nucleotides not matched to a gene: 4. Germline-derived CDR1 and CDR2 are SGHRS and YFSETQ. In DNA, the CDR3 is TGCGCCAGCAGCCCCGGACAGGGACAAGAGACCCAGTACTTC. Protein product: CASSPGQGQETQYF.

This clonotype was picked up many times. The junction departs from the called germline gene at one end, perhaps through a read error. The chain uses TRBV7-7 and TRBJ2-1, with TRBD1 matching 8 bases. Germline assignment: CDR1 SSHAT and CDR2 FNYEAQ (reference sequence). The CDR3 extends over 14 amino acids. The CDR3 nucleotides read TGTGCTAGCAGCTTGGACAGGGCCGACAATGAGCAGTTCTTC. It encodes CASSLDRADNEQFF.

J is TRBJ2-5 and V is TRBV20-1; possibly TRBD1 for D (6 bases). Per the germline V gene, CDR1 is DFQATT and CDR2 is SNEGSKA (reference sequence). Trimming removed 3 bases at V and 2 bases at J, with 13 bases between. This CDR3 region has 14 residues. This CDR3 is CSASRDIQQETQYF. CDR3 DNA: TGCAGTGCTAGCCGGGACATTCAACAAGAGACCCAGTACTTC.

This clonotype was observed many times. The J gene is TRBJ2-5, the V gene TRBV29-1, with no clear D. With 5 bases removed from V and 5 bases from J, the gap between germline ends came to 9 bases. This CDR3 region has 11 residues. CDR1 SQVTM and CDR2 ANQGSEA come from the germline V gene. CDR3 sequence reads: CSVLGFETQYF. The CDR3 coding sequence is TGCAGCGTTCTAGGGTTCGAGACCCAGTACTTC.

This clonotype was seen many times. This sequence joins TRBV6-5 and TRBJ2-5; 13 nucleotides match TRBD2. The ends lost 4 bases at V and 7 bases at J; junction bases unmatched: 9. The V gene's germline CDR1 is MNHEY and CDR2 SVGAGI. The CDR3 length is 16 residues. The DNA for the CDR3 is TGTGCCAGCAGTTCCGGACTAGCGGGAGCCCAGGGGACCCAGTACTTC. It codes for CASSSGLAGAQGTQYF.

The chain uses TRBV20-1 and TRBJ2-7; D unclear. The V end lost 0 bases, the J end lost 3 bases, and 6 bases lay between the germline ends. CDR3 length: 12 amino acids. The germline V gene encodes CDR1 DFQATT and CDR2 SNEGSKA (reference sequence). The CDR3 DNA sequence: TGCAGTGCTAGAGATATGAACTACGAGCAGTACTTC. Its translation is CSARDMNYEQYF.

The chain carries TRBV12-3 or TRBV12-4 and TRBJ2-2, with 8 bases matching TRBD2. This CDR3 region has 16 residues. V shed 5 bases, J shed 0 bases, and the junction held 5 bases outside the gene matches. Here the CDR3 DNA reads TGTGCCAGCAGTGCCGGTAGCGGGGCGAACACCGGGGAGCTGTTTTTT. Its translation: CASSAGSGANTGELFF.

This clonotype was recorded many times. V is TRBV2 and J is TRBJ2-2, with unresolved D. Trimming shortened V by 3 bases and J by 3 bases, and 8 bases separated the two germline ends. The CDR3 is 14 amino acids. Germline V gene sequence: CDR1 SNHLY, CDR2 FYNNEI. This chain's CDR3 is CASSESSHTGELFF. In nucleotides, the CDR3 is TGTGCCAGCAGTGAGTCCTCACACACCGGGGAGCTGTTTTTT.

This clonotype occurred many times. V and J are TRBV5-1 and TRBJ2-3, with D perhaps TRBD2 (5 bases). Germline V gene lookup returns CDR1 SGHRS and CDR2 YFSETQ. With 7 bases removed from V and 6 bases from J, the gap between germline ends came to 12 bases. There are 12 residues in the CDR3. This CDR3 is CASYGGPDTQYF. CDR3 nucleotide sequence: TGCGCCAGCTACGGAGGACCCGATACGCAGTATTTT.

Ten or more counts support this clonotype. The CDR3: CASSLFGTGTEKLFF. CDR3 in DNA: TGTGCCAGCAGTTTATTTGGGACAGGGACTGAAAAACTGTTTTTT. The V and J genes are TRBV12-3 or TRBV12-4 and TRBJ1-4; 9 nucleotides line up with TRBD1. The V and J ends lost 2 bases and 7 bases, in that order; junction bases with no gene match: 5. The length of the CDR3 is 15 residues.